This section outlines one T cell receptor (beta chain) sequence together with its context. Recruited during active infection, patients (from Seattle) were subsequently followed longitudinally. This CDR3 comprises 14 residues. Germline lookup yields CDR1 MNHEY and CDR2 SVGAGI. V lost 7 bases to trimming and J lost 9 bases, with 19 bases between them. These data come from a study of blood T cell repertoires in COVID-19. Turning to the study itself: T cells, B-cell-depleted T cells, or PBMCs provided the cDNA or gDNA that served as material.

Profiling relied on immunoSEQ multiplex PCR, and the TCRdb table lists in-frame clones only, not all of them. The table has over 65,000 clones, around four fifths seen once; the top ten hold approximately 34%. J is TRBJ2-1 and V is TRBV6-5, with TRBD2 as a possible D gene (7 bases). The TCR was taken from a man in his fifties or sixties with COVID-19, enrolled during active disease. The sample taken for sequencing was peripheral blood. DNA of the CDR3: TGTGCCAGCACGCTGGGTGGGGGGGCAGGTGAGCAGTTCTTC. It encodes CASTLGGGAGEQFF.